This T cell receptor (beta chain) was sequenced for a study of blood T cell repertoires in COVID-19. Study overall: Italy, Spain and the United States were the sources of the convalescent and acute COVID-19 samples. In each case, the material was cDNA or gDNA derived from T cells, B-cell-depleted T cells, or PBMCs.

Enrollment of patients from Seattle took place during active infection, with longitudinal follow-up. In the authors' methods: Amplification with reference gene primers provided the estimates of nucleated cell counts. Here immunoSEQ multiplex PCR was the method, and the copy in TCRdb shows in-frame clones only, minus some. D and trimming were read from the DNA, whereas the V and J calls and clone size are those reported in that table. The sample consists of about 370,000 clones, more than 75% of them appearing once. This sequence originates from a woman aged 25 to 45 with COVID-19, enrolled during active disease. The specimen was peripheral blood.

CDR3 bases: TGCGCCAGCAGCCCCCGGGCGGGATCCCGAGAGACCCAGTACTTC. Translating it yields CASSPRAGSRETQYF. This chain uses TRBV5-1 with TRBJ2-5; tentatively, D is TRBD2 (6 bases). Trimming removed 4 bases from V and 4 bases from J, with 17 bases in between. The CDR3 spans 15 residues. Germline V CDR1 and CDR2: SGHRS, YFSETQ.